The 3 T cell receptor beta chains below come from one sample, sequenced in a study of blood T cell repertoires in COVID-19. TCRdb's table, derived via immunoSEQ multiplex PCR, lists solely in-frame clones and lacks some. The sample holds 28,000 or so clones; 82% are singletons and the top ten take under 35%. The sequenced sample consisted of peripheral blood. The receptors were gathered from a human donor in a cohort sampled during active COVID-19.

The CDR3 bases are TGCGCCAGCACCGACACAGGGGGATCCACTGAAGCTTTCTTT. Its translation: CASTDTGGSTEAFF. The rearrangement links TRBV4-3 to TRBJ1-1; 8 bases align to TRBD1. Per the germline V gene, CDR1 is LGHNA and CDR2 is YSLEER. Trimming cost V 7 bases and J 4 bases; bases outside gene matches: 8. The CDR3 runs to 14 residues.

The V and J genes are TRBV6-6 and TRBJ2-7; 8 bases fit TRBD1. CDR3 length: 13 amino acids. V was pared by 5 bases and J by 1 base, with 1 base of the junction left unmatched. CDR1 and CDR2 (germline): MNHNY, SVGAGI (reference sequence). For the CDR3, the DNA is TGTGCCAGCAGTCGGGACAGGTCCTACGAGCAGTACTTC. Residues: CASSRDRSYEQYF.

The chain combines TRBV2 with TRBJ2-3; D not resolved. CDR1 and CDR2 from the germline V gene are SNHLY and FYNNEI. Trimming removed 0 bases at V and 14 bases at J, with 9 bases between. The CDR3 runs to 11 residues. The CDR3 here is CASSEATRRYF. The CDR3 DNA is TGTGCCAGCAGTGAAGCCACTCGTAGGTATTTT.